This TCR beta chain was sequenced in a study of blood T cell repertoires in COVID-19. Study-wide background: Sample material is recorded as cDNA or gDNA derived from T cells, B-cell-depleted T cells, or PBMCs.

Germline V gives CDR1 SQVTM, CDR2 ANQGSEA. The CDR3 is made up of 12 amino acids. The V and J ends lost 4 bases and 4 bases, in that order; junction bases with no gene match: 1. Study processing details: How many nucleated cells were present was estimated from reference gene primer amplification. Clones were read by immunoSEQ multiplex PCR, and TCRdb kept only the in-frame ones, dropping some. The V and J calls and clone size are taken from that table; D and trimming were inferred from the DNA. The data hold over 45,000 clones, with around 76% observed a single time. Sequenced sample: peripheral blood. The sequence derives from a man in his fifties with active or convalescent COVID-19. The rearrangement joins TRBV29-1 to TRBJ1-2; 9 bases are shared with TRBD1. DNA of the CDR3: TGCAGCGTTGGACAGGGGGGCTATGGCTACACCTTC. Residues: CSVGQGGYGYTF.